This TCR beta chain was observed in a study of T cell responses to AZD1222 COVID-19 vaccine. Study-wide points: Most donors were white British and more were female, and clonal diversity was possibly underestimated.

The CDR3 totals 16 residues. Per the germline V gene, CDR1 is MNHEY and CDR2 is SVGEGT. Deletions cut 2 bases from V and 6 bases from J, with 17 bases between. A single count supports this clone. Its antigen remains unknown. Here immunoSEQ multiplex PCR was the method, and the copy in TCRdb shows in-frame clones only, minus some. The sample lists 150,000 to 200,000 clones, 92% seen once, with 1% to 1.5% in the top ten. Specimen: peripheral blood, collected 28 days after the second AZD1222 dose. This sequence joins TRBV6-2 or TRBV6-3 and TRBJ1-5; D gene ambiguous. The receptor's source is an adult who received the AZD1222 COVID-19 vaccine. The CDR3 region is CASSYASWVAGQPQHF. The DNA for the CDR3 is TGTGCCAGCAGTTACGCCTCTTGGGTCGCGGGTCAGCCCCAGCATTTT.